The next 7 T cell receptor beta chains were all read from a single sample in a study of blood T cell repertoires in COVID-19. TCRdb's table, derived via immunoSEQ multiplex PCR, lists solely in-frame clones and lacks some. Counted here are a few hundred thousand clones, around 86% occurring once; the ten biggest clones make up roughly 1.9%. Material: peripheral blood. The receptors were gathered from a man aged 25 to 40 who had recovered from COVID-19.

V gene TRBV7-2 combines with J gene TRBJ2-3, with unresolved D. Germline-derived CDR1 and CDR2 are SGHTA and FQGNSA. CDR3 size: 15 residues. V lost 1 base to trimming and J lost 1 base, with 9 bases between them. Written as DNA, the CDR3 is TGTGCCAGCAGCTTAGGAGGAATGGGCACAGATACGCAGTATTTT. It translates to CASSLGGMGTDTQYF.

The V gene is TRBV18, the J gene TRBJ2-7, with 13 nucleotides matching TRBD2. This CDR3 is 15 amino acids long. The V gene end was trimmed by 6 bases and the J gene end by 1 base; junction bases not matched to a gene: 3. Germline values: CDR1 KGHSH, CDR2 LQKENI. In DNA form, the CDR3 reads TGTGCCAGCTCTCCGACTAGCGGGGGGTCCTACGAGCAGTACGTC. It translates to CASSPTSGGSYEQYV.

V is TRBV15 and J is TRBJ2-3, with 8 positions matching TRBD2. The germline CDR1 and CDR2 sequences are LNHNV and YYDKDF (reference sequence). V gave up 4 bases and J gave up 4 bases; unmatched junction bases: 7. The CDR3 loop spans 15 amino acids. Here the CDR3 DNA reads TGTGCCACCAGCACAAGGGGTAGCGGGGCAGATACGCAGTATTTT. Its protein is CATSTRGSGADTQYF.

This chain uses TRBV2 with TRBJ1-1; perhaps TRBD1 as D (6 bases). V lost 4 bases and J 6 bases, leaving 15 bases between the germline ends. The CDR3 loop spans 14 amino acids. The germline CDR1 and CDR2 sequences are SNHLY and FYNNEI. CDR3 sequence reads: CASSGGGARSEAFF. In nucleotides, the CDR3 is TGTGCCAGCAGTGGTGGGGGCGCAAGGTCTGAAGCTTTCTTT.

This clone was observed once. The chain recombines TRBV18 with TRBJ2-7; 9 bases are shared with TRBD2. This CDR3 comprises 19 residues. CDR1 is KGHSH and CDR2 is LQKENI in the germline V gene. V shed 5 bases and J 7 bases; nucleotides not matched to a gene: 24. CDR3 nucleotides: TGTGCCAGCTCATACGCATATGGCGGGGGGGCCCCCTCCCTTGGTGAGCAGTACGTC. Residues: CASSYAYGGGAPSLGEQYV.

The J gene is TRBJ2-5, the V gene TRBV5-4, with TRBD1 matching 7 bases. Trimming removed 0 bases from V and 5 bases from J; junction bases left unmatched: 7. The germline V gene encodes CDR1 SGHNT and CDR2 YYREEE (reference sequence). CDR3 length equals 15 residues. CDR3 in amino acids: CASSLETGVAETQYF. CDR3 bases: TGTGCCAGCAGCTTGGAAACAGGGGTGGCGGAGACCCAGTACTTC.

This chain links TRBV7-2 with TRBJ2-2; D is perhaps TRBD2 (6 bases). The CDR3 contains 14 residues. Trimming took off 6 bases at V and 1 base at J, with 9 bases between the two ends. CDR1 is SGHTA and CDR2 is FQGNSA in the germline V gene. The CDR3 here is CASSSGLNTGELFF. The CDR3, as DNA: TGTGCCAGCAGTTCGGGACTGAACACCGGGGAGCTGTTTTTT. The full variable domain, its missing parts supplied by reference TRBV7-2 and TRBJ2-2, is GAGVSQSPSNKVTEKGKDVELRCDPISGHTALYWYRQSLGQGLEFLIYFQGNSAPDKSGLPSDRFSAERTGGSVSTLTIQRTQQEDSAVYLCASSSGLNTGELFFGEGSRLTVL.